A selection of T cell receptor beta chains follows, all from one sample in a study of shared clonotypes between healthy human individuals. Method: immunoSEQ multiplex PCR; TCRdb's copy keeps in-frame clones and lacks some. The top ten hold about an eighth of the sample, which has some 490,000 clones, approximately 84% seen once. The sample consisted of PBMCs. The receptor source for this set is a woman aged 40 to 50 in good health. Some clones in this sample may be carry-over from other donors' samples. Both conserved end residues are part of each CDR3. A D gene is named only where the DNA matches it firmly. Rows may omit the clone size; those that give it use once, few, many or a size class.

V gene	D gene	clone size	J gene	CDR3 protein	CDR3 DNA
TRBV28	.	.	TRBJ1-2	CASSHLGNNYGYTF	TGTGCCAGCAGTCACCTGGGCAATAACTATGGCTACACCTTC
TRBV10-3	TRBD1	.	TRBJ2-1	CAIRTDRGLGEQFF	TGTGCCATCAGGACGGACAGGGGGCTCGGTGAGCAGTTCTTC
TRBV7-8	.	.	TRBJ2-1	CASSPGGHSNEQFF	TGTGCCAGCAGCCCAGGGGGGCACTCCAATGAGCAGTTCTTC
TRBV2	.	.	TRBJ1-4	CASSGAGSEKLFF	TGTGCCAGCAGTGGAGCAGGGTCTGAAAAACTGTTTTTT
TRBV4-1	TRBD1	few	TRBJ2-1	CASSQDPGQPYNEQFF	TGCGCCAGCAGCCAAGATCCGGGACAGCCCTACAATGAGCAGTTCTTC
TRBV15	.	once	TRBJ2-1	CATSSPPGLPYNEQFF	TGTGCCACCAGCAGTCCGCCGGGACTTCCCTACAATGAGCAGTTCTTC
TRBV25-1	.	.	TRBJ1-5	CASSESVYSNQPQHF	TGTGCCAGCAGTGAATCGGTATATAGCAATCAGCCCCAGCATTTT
TRBV6-1	TRBD1	many	TRBJ2-5	CASSPHRDREETQYF	TGTGCCAGCAGTCCACACCGGGACAGGGAAGAGACCCAGTACTTC
TRBV2	.	once	TRBJ2-7	CASRTDNYEQYF	TGTGCCAGCAGGACAGATAACTACGAGCAGTACTTC
TRBV18	TRBD1	.	TRBJ1-1	CASSPTDRGVAFF	TGTGCCAGCTCACCCACGGACAGGGGGGTCGCTTTCTTT
TRBV27	.	.	TRBJ1-1	CASTKGGGSTEAFF	TGTGCCAGCACCAAAGGCGGGGGATCCACTGAAGCTTTCTTT
TRBV28	.	.	TRBJ2-7	CASSRDFNYEQYF	TGTGCCAGCAGCCGGGACTTCAACTACGAGCAGTACTTC
TRBV5-4	.	.	TRBJ2-1	CASSPIPGRDGNEQFF	TGTGCCAGCAGCCCCATCCCTGGGCGGGATGGGAATGAGCAGTTCTTC
TRBV29-1	.	.	TRBJ2-1	CSASTGTPYYNEQFF	TGCAGCGCGTCAACCGGGACTCCCTACTACAATGAGCAGTTCTTC
TRBV19	TRBD1	.	TRBJ1-5	CASSISGQSDQPQHF	TGTGCCAGTAGTATCTCGGGACAGTCGGATCAGCCCCAGCATTTT
TRBV6-6	TRBD2	.	TRBJ2-5	CASSYGPAGEWETQYF	TGTGCCAGCAGTTACGGGCCGGCGGGAGAGTGGGAGACCCAGTACTTC